The 28 T cell receptor beta chains listed next were all sequenced from one sample in a study of cytomegalovirus exposure and HLA in healthy donors. The PCR ran on 60 Vbeta and 13 Jbeta primers. Data came from immunoSEQ multiplex PCR; TCRdb stores just in-frame clones and leaves some out. The sample records some 130,000 clones, roughly three quarters being singletons. The sample comprised PBMCs. The source of these receptors is a man in his thirties or forties in good health and CMV-seronegative.

The chain couples TRBV11-2 to TRBJ2-5, with 7 bases identical to TRBD1. The trim removed 5 bases at V and 2 bases at J, leaving 2 bases unmatched. Germline V gene lookup returns CDR1 SGHAT and CDR2 FQNNGV. The CDR3 contains 13 residues. CDR3 nucleotide sequence: TGTGCCAGCAGCCTCAGGGGGCAAGAGACCCAGTACTTC. This sequence encodes CASSLRGQETQYF.

The gene calls are TRBV27 and TRBJ2-1; D gene ambiguous. Germline V gene data show CDR1 as MNHEY and CDR2 as SMNVEV (reference sequence). V shed 1 base and J shed 9 bases, with 16 bases lying between them. CDR3 length equals 15 residues. This chain's CDR3 is CASSLWHPRSSEQFF. The DNA for the CDR3 is TGTGCCAGCAGTTTATGGCACCCACGGAGCAGTGAGCAGTTCTTC.

A remark on this clone: The junction differs from germline at one of its ends, possibly a read error. The chain joins TRBV7-9 to TRBJ1-2; 7 bases are shared with TRBD1. Germline CDR1 SEHNR, CDR2 FQNEAQ (reference sequence). This CDR3 spans 16 amino acids. DNA for the CDR3: TGTTCCAGCAGCTTAGGGACAGACCAATTTAACTATGGCTACACCTTC. It translates to CSSSLGTDQFNYGYTF. Based on the CDR3 plus reference TRBV7-9 and TRBJ1-2, the full variable domain is DTGVSQNPRHKITKRGQNVTFRCDPISEHNRLYWYRQTLGQGPEFLTYFQNEAQLEKSRLLSDRFSAERPKGSFSTLEIQRTEQGDSAMYLCSSSLGTDQFNYGYTFGSGTRLTVV.

This sequence joins TRBV11-1 and TRBJ2-3, with 8 bases fitting TRBD2. CDR1 SGHAT and CDR2 FQDESV come from the germline V gene (reference sequence). CDR3 length equals 15 residues. V gave up 4 bases and J gave up 4 bases; unmatched junction bases: 7. The CDR3 region is CASSSLVAGSDTQYF. CDR3 DNA sequence: TGTGCCAGCAGCTCACTCGTAGCGGGATCAGATACGCAGTATTTT.

The sample holds one count of this clone. This chain links TRBV18 with TRBJ2-2, with 11 positions matching TRBD2. V was pared by 0 bases and J by 4 bases, with 4 bases of the junction left unmatched. The CDR3 has 17 residues. CDR1 and CDR2 (germline): KGHSH, LQKENI. This CDR3 reads CASSPPSLAGGTGELFF. In nucleotides, the CDR3 is TGTGCCAGCTCACCACCGTCCCTAGCGGGAGGCACCGGGGAGCTGTTTTTT.

The V and J genes are TRBV7-6 and TRBJ2-2; a possible D gene is TRBD1 (5 bases). CDR3 length equals 15 residues. The germline gives CDR1 SGHVS, CDR2 FNYEAQ. V shed 2 bases and J shed 5 bases, with 12 bases lying between them. Here the CDR3 reads CASSLMTDQTGELFF. The CDR3 DNA follows: TGTGCCAGCAGCTTAATGACAGACCAGACCGGGGAGCTGTTTTTT.

This clone was observed a few times. J is TRBJ2-1 and V is TRBV2; perhaps TRBD1 as D (6 bases). Trimming removed 4 bases from V and 7 bases from J, with 14 bases in between. CDR3 size: 14 residues. CDR1 and CDR2 from the germline V gene are SNHLY and FYNNEI. CDR3 region: CASSGLGALNEQFF. DNA for the CDR3: TGTGCCAGCAGTGGTTTGGGGGCGCTGAATGAGCAGTTCTTC.

V gene TRBV4-1 combines with J gene TRBJ2-3; 11 positions match TRBD2. This CDR3 is built from 16 residues. Germline trimming cut 5 bases from V and 0 bases from J; bases unmatched to any gene: 4. CDR1 is MGHRA, CDR2 YSYEKL, per germline. The CDR3 sequence: CASSGLAGGSTDTQYF. The CDR3 bases are TGCGCCAGCAGCGGTTTAGCGGGAGGGAGCACAGATACGCAGTATTTT.

The chain is built from TRBV6-5 and TRBJ2-7, with 12 bases matching TRBD2. The germline V gene encodes CDR1 MNHEY and CDR2 SVGAGI. Trimming took 4 bases from V and 4 from J; bases not matched to a gene: 5. The CDR3 runs to 15 residues. The CDR3 loop is CASSFGTSGLYEQYF. Here the CDR3 DNA reads TGTGCCAGCAGTTTTGGGACTAGCGGGCTTTACGAGCAGTACTTC.

The V call is TRBV6-6, the J call TRBJ1-3; D might be TRBD1 (5 bases). Germline values: CDR1 MNHNY, CDR2 SVGAGI (reference sequence). This CDR3 region has 14 residues. Trimming stripped 5 bases from V and 3 bases from J, with 11 bases between. In nucleotides, the CDR3 is TGTGCCAGCAGTGGGACTGAAAATGGAAACACCATATATTTT. This sequence encodes CASSGTENGNTIYF.

This clone was counted a few times. J is TRBJ2-2 and V is TRBV2, with D tentatively TRBD1 (5 bases). Germline loops: CDR1 SNHLY, CDR2 FYNNEI. This CDR3 contains 15 residues. Trimming stripped 7 bases from V and 3 bases from J, with 15 bases between. The DNA for the CDR3 is TGTGCCAGCACTCGAAAGGGGCGAGACACCGGGGAGCTGTTTTTT. This encodes CASTRKGRDTGELFF.

This clone was found once. The rearrangement uses TRBV27 and TRBJ2-7; TRBD2 might be the D (5 bases). The V gene lost 4 bases and the J gene lost 0 bases, with 16 bases spanning the gap. This CDR3 region has 16 residues. Germline CDR1 and CDR2: MNHEY and SMNVEV (reference sequence). The CDR3 sequence is CASSSLSERYSYEQYF. DNA of the CDR3: TGTGCCAGCAGTTCCCTGTCTGAGCGGTACTCCTACGAGCAGTACTTC.

This clone appeared a single time. The gene calls are TRBV27 and TRBJ2-2; D possibly corresponds to TRBD2 (5 bases). This CDR3 has 19 residues. The ends were cut back, 5 bases at V and 0 bases at J, with 22 bases in the middle. Germline CDR1 and CDR2: MNHEY and SMNVEV (reference sequence). The CDR3 spells CASSLYPPRVQPNTGELFF. For the CDR3, the DNA is TGTGCCAGCAGTCTCTACCCCCCGAGGGTACAGCCGAACACCGGGGAGCTGTTTTTT.

This clone has only one observation. The chain recombines TRBV14 with TRBJ2-2, with a weak D call TRBD1 (6 bases). Between the trimmed V and J ends, which lost 0 bases and 4 bases, there was a span of 9 bases. In germline, CDR1 is SGHDN, CDR2 FVKESK. The CDR3 consists of 15 residues. The CDR3 protein is CASSQDRGGTGELFF. The CDR3 bases are TGTGCCAGCAGCCAAGATCGAGGGGGCACCGGGGAGCTGTTTTTT.

The chain employs TRBV27 and TRBJ2-1, with TRBD2 identical over 13 bases. This CDR3 region has 16 residues. CDR1 is MNHEY, CDR2 SMNVEV, per germline (reference sequence). With V trimmed by 3 bases and J by 8 bases, 7 bases remained unmatched. CDR3 protein: CASSFRTSGSLDEQFF. For the CDR3, the DNA is TGTGCCAGCAGTTTTAGGACTAGCGGGAGTCTCGATGAGCAGTTCTTC.

V and J are TRBV18 and TRBJ1-5; 7 bases line up with TRBD1. This CDR3 has 15 amino acids. CDR1 and CDR2 from the germline V gene are KGHSH and LQKENI. V lost 3 bases to trimming and J lost 5 bases; unmatched junction nucleotides: 7. This chain's CDR3 is CASSPEGARDQPQHF. In nucleotides, the CDR3 is TGTGCCAGCTCACCCGAGGGGGCGCGTGATCAGCCCCAGCATTTT.

Only one count was recorded for this clone. This sequence joins TRBV29-1 and TRBJ2-5, with 8 bases fitting TRBD2. CDR1 and CDR2 from the germline V gene are SQVTM and ANQGSEA. The CDR3 is 10 residues long. CDR3 sequence: CTAGEETQYF. CDR3 coding DNA: TGCACAGCGGGAGAGGAGACCCAGTACTTC.

CDR3 coding DNA: TGTGCCACCAGCAGAGATTTGGCAGTAAGAAACACTGAAGCTTTCTTT. Its protein product is CATSRDLAVRNTEAFF. The chain recombines TRBV15 with TRBJ1-1; D gene uncertain. The CDR3 is 16 amino acids. Per the germline V gene, CDR1 is LNHNV and CDR2 is YYDKDF (reference sequence). Trimming took off 0 bases at V and 2 bases at J, with 13 bases between the two ends.

The chain carries TRBV27 and TRBJ2-2; possibly TRBD1 for D (7 bases). The CDR3 runs 18 residues. CDR1 MNHEY and CDR2 SMNVEV come from the germline V gene (reference sequence). V lost 8 bases to trimming and J lost 5 bases, with 27 bases between them. CDR3 amino acids: CASHPGQNFPRGTGELFF. The CDR3 DNA follows: TGTGCCAGCCACCCGGGACAGAACTTTCCCCGGGGGACCGGGGAGCTGTTTTTT.

The V gene is TRBV6-1, the J gene TRBJ1-5, with D unclear. V lost 5 bases and J lost 3, with 14 bases in between. Germline V CDR1 and CDR2: MNHNS, SASEGT. The CDR3 spans 15 residues. In DNA, the CDR3 is TGTGCCAGCAGTAGGCACGGGGAGGACAATCAGCCCCAGCATTTT. Translating gives CASSRHGEDNQPQHF.

V usage is TRBV2 and J usage is TRBJ2-2, with 13 positions matching TRBD2. Germline-derived CDR1 and CDR2 are SNHLY and FYNNEI. V trimming: 2 bases; J trimming: 2 bases; junction bases outside the gene matches: 2. CDR3 size: 17 residues. As DNA, the CDR3 is TGTGCCAGCAGTGAACGGGGACTAGCGGGAAACACCGGGGAGCTGTTTTTT. It codes for CASSERGLAGNTGELFF.

The J gene is TRBJ2-7, the V gene TRBV5-1, with 10 bases fitting TRBD2. The germline CDR1 and CDR2 sequences are SGHRS and YFSETQ. V shed 0 bases and J 5 bases; nucleotides not matched to a gene: 5. The CDR3 length is 15 residues. The CDR3 nucleotides are TGCGCCAGCAGCTTGGCCGGGCTAGCGGGAGACGAGCAGTACTTC. Protein sequence: CASSLAGLAGDEQYF.

J is TRBJ2-3 and V is TRBV2; 7 positions agree with TRBD2. CDR3 length: 16 amino acids. Trimming took 1 base from V and 6 from J; bases not matched to a gene: 10. CDR1 is SNHLY, CDR2 FYNNEI, per germline. The CDR3 loop reads CASSEGGSGNSDTQYF. Written as DNA, the CDR3 is TGTGCCAGCAGTGAAGGGGGAAGCGGGAATTCGGATACGCAGTATTTT.

The rearrangement links TRBV2 to TRBJ1-3; D is unresolved. Germline CDR1 and CDR2: SNHLY and FYNNEI. Trimming pared 1 base from V and 0 bases from J, leaving 7 bases between. CDR3 length equals 15 residues. For the CDR3, the DNA is TGTGCCAGCAGTGAAGTAGCACGCTCTGGAAACACCATATATTTT. Amino acid sequence: CASSEVARSGNTIYF.

The genes are TRBV27 and TRBJ1-1; TRBD1 matches 8 bases. The J segment lost 5 bases and the V segment lost 5 bases, leaving 7 bases of the junction unmatched. This CDR3 is 14 amino acids long. The V gene's germline CDR1 is MNHEY and CDR2 SMNVEV (reference sequence). DNA for the CDR3: TGTGCCAGCAGTCTTGACAGGGGCGATACTGAAGCTTTCTTT. This sequence encodes CASSLDRGDTEAFF.

V and J are TRBV10-1 and TRBJ2-7; 9 bases fit TRBD2. Trimming at V came to 2 bases and at J to 3 bases, leaving 8 bases not matched to a gene. Germline assignment: CDR1 WNHNN and CDR2 SYGVQD (reference sequence). The CDR3 length is 16 residues. CDR3 in amino acids: CASSERRLTSGYEQYF. The CDR3 DNA reads as TGCGCCAGCAGTGAGCGGAGGCTGACTAGCGGCTACGAGCAGTACTTC.

The gene calls are TRBV7-9 and TRBJ2-5, with D tentatively TRBD2 (5 bases). V shed 0 bases and J shed 4 bases, with 15 bases lying between them. Looked up from germline, CDR1 is SEHNR and CDR2 is FQNEAQ (reference sequence). The CDR3 runs 16 residues. CDR3 sequence: CASSLAVGGARETQYF. In DNA, the CDR3 is TGTGCCAGCAGCTTAGCCGTTGGAGGTGCCAGAGAGACCCAGTACTTC.

The chain links TRBV11-1 to TRBJ2-7; a weak D match, TRBD2 (5 bases). Germline assignment: CDR1 SGHAT and CDR2 FQDESV (reference sequence). CDR3 size: 12 residues. V shed 5 bases and J shed 3 bases, with 8 bases lying between them. CDR3 sequence: CASSPGNYEQYF. In DNA form, the CDR3 reads TGTGCCAGCAGCCCCGGGAACTACGAGCAGTACTTC.